This passage covers 7 T cell receptor beta chains from one sample sequenced in a study of cytomegalovirus exposure and HLA in healthy donors (dated by TCRdb to about 2017). The library was prepared using the immunoSEQ multiplex PCR assay. For the multiplex PCR, a mixture combining 60 forward primers for TCR Vbeta segments and 13 reverse primers for TCR Jbeta segments was used. Held by TCRdb, this immuneACCESS table contains in-frame sequences only and omits some clones. Under half of the omission traces to an unresolved V gene where checked; the cause of the rest is unknown. The sample has 150,000 to 160,000 clones on record, roughly 70% of them singletons. The ten largest make up about 2% of the sample. The material sequenced was PBMCs. The receptor source for this set is a man aged 30-40 years in good health and CMV-seronegative.

The V call is TRBV25-1, the J call TRBJ1-4, with D unclear. CDR1 is MGHDK and CDR2 is SYGVNS in the germline V gene. The CDR3 extends over 11 amino acids. Trimming stripped 6 bases from V and 8 bases from J, with 7 bases between. The CDR3 protein is CASRGAEKLFF. The CDR3 DNA reads as TGTGCCAGCAGGGGAGCCGAAAAACTGTTTTTT.

This clone has just a few counts. This chain joins TRBV28 and TRBJ1-5; 10 nucleotides align to TRBD1. This CDR3 is 16 amino acids long. The trim removed 6 bases at V and 2 bases at J, leaving 7 bases unmatched. Germline CDR1 MDHEN, CDR2 SYDVKM. CDR3 residues: CASRKRTGGGNQPQHF. CDR3 bases: TGTGCCAGCAGGAAGAGGACAGGGGGAGGCAATCAGCCCCAGCATTTT.

The chain is built from TRBV7-9 and TRBJ2-1; D may be TRBD2 (5 bases). The CDR3 extends over 15 amino acids. V was clipped by 5 bases and J by 10 bases, with 21 bases between them. The germline gives CDR1 SEHNR, CDR2 FQNEAQ (reference sequence). The CDR3 sequence is CASSHGGGTPPEQFF. CDR3 nucleotide sequence: TGTGCCAGCAGCCACGGAGGTGGTACTCCCCCCGAGCAGTTCTTC. The complete variable domain, with remaining parts taken from reference TRBV7-9 and TRBJ2-1, reads DTGVSQNPRHKITKRGQNVTFRCDPISEHNRLYWYRQTLGQGPEFLTYFQNEAQLEKSRLLSDRFSAERPKGSFSTLEIQRTEQGDSAMYLCASSHGGGTPPEQFFGPGTRLTVL.

V and J are TRBV11-2 and TRBJ1-2; 9 bases agree with TRBD1. From germline, CDR1 is SGHAT and CDR2 FQNNGV. CDR3 length: 14 amino acids. J gave up 7 bases and V 5 bases, and 8 bases lay outside the gene matches. CDR3 amino acids: CASSTTTGGGGYTF. CDR3 bases: TGTGCCAGCAGCACTACGACAGGGGGAGGTGGCTACACCTTC.

This clone showed up just a few times. Other DNA sequences in the same sample also yield this CDR3. V usage is TRBV6-1 and J usage is TRBJ1-5, with D possibly being TRBD1 (5 bases). The CDR3 spans 14 residues. In germline, CDR1 is MNHNS, CDR2 SASEGT. V was shortened by 2 bases and J by 4 bases, with 9 bases between the two germline ends. The CDR3: CASSESGINQPQHF. CDR3 nucleotides: TGTGCCAGCAGTGAATCAGGGATTAATCAGCCCCAGCATTTT.

The chain couples TRBV6-1 to TRBJ2-7; 7 positions agree with TRBD2. V was clipped by 2 bases and J by 6 bases; unmatched bases: 10. The CDR3 loop spans 15 amino acids. Looked up from germline, CDR1 is MNHNS and CDR2 is SASEGT. In DNA, the CDR3 is TGTGCCAGCAGTGAATCATATGGACCGGGAGGCGAGCAGTACTTC. Protein product: CASSESYGPGGEQYF.

V gene TRBV7-2 combines with J gene TRBJ2-7; 14 positions agree with TRBD2. Germline CDR1 and CDR2: SGHTA and FQGNSA. With 3 bases clipped from V and 6 bases from J, the junction kept 13 bases outside the gene matches. The CDR3 covers 18 residues. CDR3 sequence reads: CASSLAGTSGGVYGEQYF. The CDR3 DNA sequence: TGTGCCAGCAGCTTGGCCGGGACTAGCGGGGGAGTTTATGGCGAGCAGTACTTC.